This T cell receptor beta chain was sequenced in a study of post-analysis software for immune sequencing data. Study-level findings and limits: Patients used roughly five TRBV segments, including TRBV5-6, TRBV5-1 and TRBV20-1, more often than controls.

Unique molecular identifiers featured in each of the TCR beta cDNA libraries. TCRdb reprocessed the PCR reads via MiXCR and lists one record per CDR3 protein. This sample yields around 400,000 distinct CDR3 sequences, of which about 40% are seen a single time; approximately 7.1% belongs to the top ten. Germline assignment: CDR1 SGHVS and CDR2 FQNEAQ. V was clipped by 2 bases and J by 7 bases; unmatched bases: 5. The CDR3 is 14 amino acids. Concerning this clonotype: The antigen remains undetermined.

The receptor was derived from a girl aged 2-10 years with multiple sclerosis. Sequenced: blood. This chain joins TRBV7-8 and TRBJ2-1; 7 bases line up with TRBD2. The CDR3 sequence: CASSLRRELNEQFF. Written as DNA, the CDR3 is TGTGCCAGCAGCTTAAGGCGGGAGTTGAATGAGCAGTTCTTC.